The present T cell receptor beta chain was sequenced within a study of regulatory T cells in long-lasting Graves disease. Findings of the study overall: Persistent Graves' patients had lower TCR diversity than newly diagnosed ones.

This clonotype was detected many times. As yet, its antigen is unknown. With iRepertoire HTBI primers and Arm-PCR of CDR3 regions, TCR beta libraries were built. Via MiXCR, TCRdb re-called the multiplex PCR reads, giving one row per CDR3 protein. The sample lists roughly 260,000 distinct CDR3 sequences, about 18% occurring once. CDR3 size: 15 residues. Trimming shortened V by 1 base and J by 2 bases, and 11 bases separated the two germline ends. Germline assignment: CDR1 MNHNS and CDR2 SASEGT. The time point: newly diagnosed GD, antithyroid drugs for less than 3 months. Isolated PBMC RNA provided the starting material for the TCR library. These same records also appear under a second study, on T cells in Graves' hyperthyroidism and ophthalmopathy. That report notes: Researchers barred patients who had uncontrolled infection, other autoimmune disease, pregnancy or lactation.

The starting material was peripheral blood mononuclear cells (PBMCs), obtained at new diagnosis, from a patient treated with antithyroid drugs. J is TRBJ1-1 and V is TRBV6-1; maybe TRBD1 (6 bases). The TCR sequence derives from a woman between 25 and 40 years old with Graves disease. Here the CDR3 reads CASSEGFRGNTEAFF. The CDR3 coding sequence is TGTGCCAGCAGTGAAGGCTTCAGGGGAAACACTGAAGCTTTCTTT.